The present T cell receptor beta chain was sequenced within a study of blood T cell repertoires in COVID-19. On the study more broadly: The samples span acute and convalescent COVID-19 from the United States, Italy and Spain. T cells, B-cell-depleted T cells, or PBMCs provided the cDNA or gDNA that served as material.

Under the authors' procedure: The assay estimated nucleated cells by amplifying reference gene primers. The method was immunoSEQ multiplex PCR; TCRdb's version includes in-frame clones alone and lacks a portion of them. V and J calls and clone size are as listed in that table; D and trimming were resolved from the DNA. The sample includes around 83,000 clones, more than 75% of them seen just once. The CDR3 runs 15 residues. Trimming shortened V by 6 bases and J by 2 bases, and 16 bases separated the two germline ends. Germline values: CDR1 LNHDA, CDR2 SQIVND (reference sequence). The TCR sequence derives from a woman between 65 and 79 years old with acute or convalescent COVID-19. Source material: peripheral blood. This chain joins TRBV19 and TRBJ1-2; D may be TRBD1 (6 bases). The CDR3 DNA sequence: TGTGCCAGTAGGAGAGAAAGGACAGCCAACTATGGCTACACCTTC. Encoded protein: CASRRERTANYGYTF.